The clone carrying this T cell receptor (beta chain) was seen a handful of times. Its specificity is unknown. PCR employed 60 Vbeta and 13 Jbeta primers. The protocol was immunoSEQ multiplex PCR, while the TCRdb copy is restricted to in-frame clones and leaves out a portion. This sample has about 120,000 clones, with around 75% found just once. The CDR3 covers 14 residues. The germline V gene has CDR1 MNHEY and CDR2 SVGAGI. V was clipped by 0 bases and J by 2 bases, with 8 bases between them. This sample was taken from a study of cytomegalovirus exposure and HLA in healthy donors. Overall study findings and caveats: Prior analysis indicated that the majority of TCR beta V segments exhibited productivity approximately 90% or approximately 30% of the time. Clonal expansion, a later analysis showed, was greater in HLA-associated TCR beta chains than in equally common others.

The TCR sequence derives from a woman between 50 and 59 years old in good health and CMV-seropositive. The specimen was PBMCs. The chain recombines TRBV6-5 with TRBJ2-7; D is possibly TRBD2 (5 bases). The CDR3 DNA reads TGTGCCAGCAGTTACTCCCCGGAGGCCTACGAGCAGTACTTC. It specifies CASSYSPEAYEQYF.